The T cell receptor (beta chain) described here comes from a study of graft-versus-host responses after intestinal transplantation (dated by TCRdb to about 2021). For the wider study: Multivisceral, liver-intestinal, or isolated intestinal transplants were received by the recipients. Anti-thymocyte globulin induction was given to all recipients, followed by maintenance tacrolimus and steroids for approximately three years. After intestinal transplantation, graft-versus-host and host-versus-graft alloreactive T cell clones in the graft, circulation and bone marrow were tracked using bulk TCR-beta CDR3 sequencing. To identify alloreactive clones, pre-transplant mixed lymphocyte reaction products were sequenced and then compared with unstimulated pre-transplant donor and recipient T cells. A cohort of about two dozen intestinal transplant recipients, including one retransplant, was enrolled, and 3 patients lacking pretransplant specimens were excluded. A peak of at least 4% donor T cells among recipient peripheral blood mononuclear cells was the definition used for donor T cell macrochimerism. Rather than going through the commercial service, samples from a few later patients were sequenced in-house on an Illumina MiSeq and processed with MiXCR. Paper-wide results and their limitations: GvH clones were detected in recipient bone marrow, and some of these GvH clones were observed earlier in ileal mucosa or blood, consistent with an intestinal mucosal origin. Patients with donor T cell macrochimerism had high GvH to HvG T cell clonal ratios in their allografts. Peak levels of circulating GvH clones were associated with declines in HvG clones early after transplant. The conclusions were limited by the relatively low number and heterogeneity of the intestinal transplant patients.

Details on this clone: No cognate antigen has been identified for it. Per-nucleotide qualities are absent, and no much larger clonotype sits a single base away.

The method behind the library was the immunoSEQ multiplex PCR assay. In most patients, genomic DNA was isolated using the Qiagen DNeasy Blood and Tissue Kit and sent frozen to Adaptive Biotechnologies for TCR sequencing. For most patients, high-throughput TCR-beta CDR3 sequencing of genomic DNA was performed by Adaptive Biotechnologies. The source study handled its data this way. Adaptive's ImmunoSEQ software supplied the TCR sequencing data for 15 to 20 patients, while MiXCR and VDJtools were used to process three other patients. To correct CD4 versus CD8 sorting errors, sequences present in both subsets at a frequency ratio below 5:1 were removed. CDR3 nucleotide sequences shared between donor and recipient were removed because the origin of such sequences could not be assigned. To count as alloreactive, a clone needed at least 2-fold expansion over unstimulated cells and a minimum CFSE-low frequency of 0.002% (template counts) or 0.001% (read counts). Clones were considered mappable if detected in sequenced pre-transplant spleen, lymph node, or MLR CFSE-low populations of the donor or recipient. The cumulative frequency of alloreactive clones was calculated as a percentage of all sequences, weighted by copy number. TCRdb took over this immuneACCESS table, retaining in-frame rearrangements with V and J assigned. Such tables are incomplete; in checked studies, under half of the missing clones stem from an unresolved V gene, and the remainder is unexplained. From that table come the V and J calls and clone size; the DNA was used to work out D and trimming. In all, the sample holds some 23,000 clones, and more than 75% of those were seen once. The ten top clones hold roughly 1% of the sample.

The CDR3, from cysteine to phenylalanine, totals 14 residues. Solely the CDR3 DNA is kept, with 42 bases framed from the first base. Taken from the germline V gene, the CDR1 and CDR2 loops are MNHEY and SVGAGI. The V end loses 4 bases and the J end loses 3 bases, and a stretch of 9 bases separates them. The sample's time point label is to be understood as: cells obtained before transplantation from donor or recipient. CD3+CD4+ and CD3+CD8+ populations were FACS-sorted from unstimulated pre-transplant donor and recipient cells taken from spleen or lymph nodes. This sequence originates from a human donor who was the organ donor for an intestinal transplant. The sequence joins TRBV6-5 to TRBJ2-2; the D gene is perhaps TRBD1 or TRBD2, as each covers 5 bases. The specimen was unstimulated CD8+ T cells sorted from spleen or lymph node cells, collected before transplant. CDR3 reads: CASSFGGDTGELFF. The DNA sequence follows: TGTGCCAGCAGTTTTGGGGGAGACACCGGGGAGCTGTTTTTT.